The count of the clone carrying this TCR beta chain is one. The antigen remains undetermined. The data stem from a study of cytomegalovirus exposure and HLA in healthy donors. Libraries were prepared by immunoSEQ multiplex PCR; TCRdb keeps only in-frame clonotypes and omits some of them. In the table there are 55,000 to 75,000 clones, approximately 90% of which are singletons. Germline CDR1 is LGHNA and CDR2 is YSLEER. The CDR3 extends over 15 amino acids. Trimming removed 3 bases from V and 5 bases from J; junction bases left unmatched: 8. Study findings and constraints: In vitro assays verified that three CMV-associated chains recognized CMV antigens specifically.

The TCR was taken from a man aged 18 to 35 in good health and CMV-seronegative. The specimen was PBMCs. The chain carries TRBV4-3 and TRBJ2-7; 9 nucleotides match TRBD1. CDR3 protein: CASSQATGTGNEQYF. CDR3 in DNA: TGCGCCAGCAGCCAGGCAACCGGGACAGGGAACGAGCAGTACTTC.